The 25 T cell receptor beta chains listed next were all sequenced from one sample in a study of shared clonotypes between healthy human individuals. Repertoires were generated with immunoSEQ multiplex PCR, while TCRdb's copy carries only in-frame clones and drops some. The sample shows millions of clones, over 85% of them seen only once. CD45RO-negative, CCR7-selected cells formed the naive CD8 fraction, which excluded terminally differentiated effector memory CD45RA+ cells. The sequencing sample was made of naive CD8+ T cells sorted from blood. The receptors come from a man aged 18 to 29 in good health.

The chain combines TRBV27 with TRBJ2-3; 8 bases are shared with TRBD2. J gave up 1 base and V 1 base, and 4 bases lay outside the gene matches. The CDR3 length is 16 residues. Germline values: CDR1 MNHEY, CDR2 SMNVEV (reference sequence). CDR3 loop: CASSLFPAGGTDTQYF. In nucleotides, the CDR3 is TGTGCCAGCAGTTTATTTCCAGCGGGAGGCACAGATACGCAGTATTTT.

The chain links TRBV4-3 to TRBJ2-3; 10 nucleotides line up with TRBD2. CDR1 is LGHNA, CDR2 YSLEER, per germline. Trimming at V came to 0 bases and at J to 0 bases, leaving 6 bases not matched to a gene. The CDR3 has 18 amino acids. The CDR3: CASSQEPSGSASTDTQYF. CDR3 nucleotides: TGCGCCAGCAGCCAAGAACCTAGCGGGAGCGCTAGCACAGATACGCAGTATTTT.

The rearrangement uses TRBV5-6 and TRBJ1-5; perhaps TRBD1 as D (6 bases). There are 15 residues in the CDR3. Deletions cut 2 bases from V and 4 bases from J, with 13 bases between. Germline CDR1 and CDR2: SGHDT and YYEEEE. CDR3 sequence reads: CASSFPWTENQPQHF. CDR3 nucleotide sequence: TGTGCCAGCAGCTTTCCGTGGACAGAGAATCAGCCCCAGCATTTT.

CDR3 nucleotides: TGTGCCAGCAGCCCTGGGGCCGCAGATACGCAGTATTTT. The encoded protein is CASSPGAADTQYF. The chain has TRBV7-6 and TRBJ2-3, with a possible D match to TRBD1 (5 bases). CDR1 and CDR2 from the germline V gene are SGHVS and FNYEAQ. With 5 bases removed from V and 4 bases from J, the gap between germline ends came to 10 bases. The CDR3 contains 13 residues.

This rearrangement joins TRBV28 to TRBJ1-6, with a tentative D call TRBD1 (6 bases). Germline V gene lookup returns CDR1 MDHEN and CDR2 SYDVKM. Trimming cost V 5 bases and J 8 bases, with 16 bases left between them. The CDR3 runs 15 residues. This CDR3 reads CASSQRQAGDSPLHF. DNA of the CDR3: TGTGCCAGCAGTCAAAGACAGGCGGGGGATTCACCCCTCCACTTT.

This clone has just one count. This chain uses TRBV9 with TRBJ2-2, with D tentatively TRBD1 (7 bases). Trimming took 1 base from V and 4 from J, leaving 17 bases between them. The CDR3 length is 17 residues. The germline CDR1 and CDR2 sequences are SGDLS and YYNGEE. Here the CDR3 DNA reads TGTGCCAGCAGCGTATTCAGGGGGGCTAATCCCACCGGGGAGCTGTTTTTT. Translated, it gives CASSVFRGANPTGELFF. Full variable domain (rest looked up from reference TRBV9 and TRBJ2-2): DSGVTQTPKHLITATGQRVTLRCSPRSGDLSVYWYQQSLDQGLQFLIQYYNGEERAKGNILERFSAQQFPDLHSELNLSSLELGDSALYFCASSVFRGANPTGELFFGEGSRLTVL.

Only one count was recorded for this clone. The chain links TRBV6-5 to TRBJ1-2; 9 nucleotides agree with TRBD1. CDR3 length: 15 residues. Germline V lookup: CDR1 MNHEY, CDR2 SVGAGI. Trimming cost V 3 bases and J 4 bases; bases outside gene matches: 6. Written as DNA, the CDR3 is TGTGCCAGCAGTTATCCCGGGACAGGGTTCTATGGCTACACCTTC. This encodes CASSYPGTGFYGYTF.

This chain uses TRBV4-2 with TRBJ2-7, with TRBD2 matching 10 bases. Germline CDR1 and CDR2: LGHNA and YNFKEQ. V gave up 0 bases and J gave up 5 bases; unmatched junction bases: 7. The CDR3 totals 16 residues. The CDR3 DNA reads TGTGCCAGCAGCCAAGAGGTAGCGGGGGGTGCCCACGAGCAGTACTTC. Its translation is CASSQEVAGGAHEQYF.

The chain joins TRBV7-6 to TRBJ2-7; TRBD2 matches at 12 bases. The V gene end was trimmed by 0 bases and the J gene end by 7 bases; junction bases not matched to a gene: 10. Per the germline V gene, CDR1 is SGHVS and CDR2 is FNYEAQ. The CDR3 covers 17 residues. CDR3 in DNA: TGTGCCAGCAGCTTAGCGTTTCTAGCGGGAGGGCCGAAAGAGCAGTACTTC. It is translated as CASSLAFLAGGPKEQYF.

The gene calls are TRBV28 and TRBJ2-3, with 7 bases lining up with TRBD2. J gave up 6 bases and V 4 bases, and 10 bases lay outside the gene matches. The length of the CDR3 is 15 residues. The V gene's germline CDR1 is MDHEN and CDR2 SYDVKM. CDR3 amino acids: CASSSIDLAADTQYF. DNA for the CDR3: TGTGCCAGCAGTTCCATCGACCTAGCGGCGGATACGCAGTATTTT.

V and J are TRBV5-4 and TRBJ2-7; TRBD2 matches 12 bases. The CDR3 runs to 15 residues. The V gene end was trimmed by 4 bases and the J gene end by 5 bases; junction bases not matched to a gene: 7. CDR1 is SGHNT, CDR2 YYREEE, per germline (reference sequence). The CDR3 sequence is CASSPTSGSSNEQYF. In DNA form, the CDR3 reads TGTGCCAGCAGCCCGACTAGCGGGAGTTCAAACGAGCAGTACTTC.

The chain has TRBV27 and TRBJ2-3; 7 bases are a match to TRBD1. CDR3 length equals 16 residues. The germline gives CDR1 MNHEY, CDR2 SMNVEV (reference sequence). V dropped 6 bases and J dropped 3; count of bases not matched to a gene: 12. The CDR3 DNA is TGTGCCAGCAGCGCAACCACAGGGGCAAGAACAGATACGCAGTATTTT. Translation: CASSATTGARTDTQYF.

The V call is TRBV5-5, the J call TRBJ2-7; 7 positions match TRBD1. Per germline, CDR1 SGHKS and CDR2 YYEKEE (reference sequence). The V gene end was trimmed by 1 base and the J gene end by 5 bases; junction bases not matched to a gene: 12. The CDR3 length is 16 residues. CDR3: CASSLRGGSLWDEQYF. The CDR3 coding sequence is TGTGCCAGCAGCTTGCGAGGGGGCAGTCTTTGGGACGAGCAGTACTTC.

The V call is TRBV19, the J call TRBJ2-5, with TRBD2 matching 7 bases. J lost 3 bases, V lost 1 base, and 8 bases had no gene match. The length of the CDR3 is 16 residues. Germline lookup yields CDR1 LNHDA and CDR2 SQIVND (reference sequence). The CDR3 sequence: CASSIVGEGLEETQYF. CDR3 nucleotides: TGTGCCAGTAGTATAGTCGGGGAGGGGCTTGAAGAGACCCAGTACTTC.

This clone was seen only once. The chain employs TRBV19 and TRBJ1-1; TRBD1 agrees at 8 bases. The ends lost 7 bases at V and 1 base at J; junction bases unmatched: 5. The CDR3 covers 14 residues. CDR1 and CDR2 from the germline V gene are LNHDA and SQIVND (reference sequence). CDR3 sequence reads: CASNYTGGNTEAFF. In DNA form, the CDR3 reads TGTGCCAGTAACTACACAGGGGGGAACACTGAAGCTTTCTTT.

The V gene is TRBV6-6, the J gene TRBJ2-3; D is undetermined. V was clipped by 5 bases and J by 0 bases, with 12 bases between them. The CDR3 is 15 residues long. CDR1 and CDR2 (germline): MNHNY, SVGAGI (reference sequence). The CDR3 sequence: CASSLQEFSTDTQYF. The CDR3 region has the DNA TGTGCCAGCAGTCTGCAGGAGTTTAGCACAGATACGCAGTATTTT.

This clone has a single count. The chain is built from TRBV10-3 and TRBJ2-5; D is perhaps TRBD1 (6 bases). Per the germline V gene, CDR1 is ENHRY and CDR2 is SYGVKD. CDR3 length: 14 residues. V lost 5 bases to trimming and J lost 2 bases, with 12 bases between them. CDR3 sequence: CAISPTGLQETQYF. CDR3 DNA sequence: TGTGCCATCAGTCCGACAGGCCTACAAGAGACCCAGTACTTC.

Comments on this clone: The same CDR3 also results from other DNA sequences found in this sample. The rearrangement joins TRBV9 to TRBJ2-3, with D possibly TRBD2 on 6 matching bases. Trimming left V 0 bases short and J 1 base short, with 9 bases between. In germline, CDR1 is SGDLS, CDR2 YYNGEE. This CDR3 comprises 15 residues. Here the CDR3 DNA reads TGTGCCAGCAGCGTAGATGGCGGGGGCACAGATACGCAGTATTTT. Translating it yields CASSVDGGGTDTQYF.

In DNA form, the CDR3 reads TGCGCCAGCAGTGGTTGGGACCGAGGCTCTGGAAACACCATATATTTT. Translating gives CASSGWDRGSGNTIYF. The rearrangement uses TRBV10-2 and TRBJ1-3; D possibly corresponds to TRBD1 (5 bases). The length of the CDR3 is 16 residues. Germline CDR1 is WSHSY and CDR2 is SAAADI. The germline V and J ends were trimmed by 4 bases and 0 bases, with 13 bases remaining between them.

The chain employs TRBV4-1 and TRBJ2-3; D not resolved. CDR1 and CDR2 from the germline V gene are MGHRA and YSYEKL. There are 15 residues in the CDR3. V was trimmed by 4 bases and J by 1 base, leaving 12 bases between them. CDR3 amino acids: CASSPTEEGTDTQYF. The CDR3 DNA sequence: TGCGCCAGCAGCCCCACTGAGGAAGGCACAGATACGCAGTATTTT.

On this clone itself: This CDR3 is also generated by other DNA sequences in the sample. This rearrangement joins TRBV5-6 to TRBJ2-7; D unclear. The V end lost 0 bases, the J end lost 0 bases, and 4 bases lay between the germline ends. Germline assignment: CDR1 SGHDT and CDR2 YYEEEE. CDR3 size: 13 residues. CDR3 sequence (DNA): TGTGCCAGCAGCTTGGTGGCCTCCTACGAGCAGTACTTC. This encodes CASSLVASYEQYF.

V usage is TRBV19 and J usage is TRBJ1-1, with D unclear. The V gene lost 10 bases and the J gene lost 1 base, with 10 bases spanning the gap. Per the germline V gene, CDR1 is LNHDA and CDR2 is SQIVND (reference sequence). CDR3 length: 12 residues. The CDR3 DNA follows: TGTGCCACTAGACCAGGGAACACTGAAGCTTTCTTT. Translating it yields CATRPGNTEAFF.

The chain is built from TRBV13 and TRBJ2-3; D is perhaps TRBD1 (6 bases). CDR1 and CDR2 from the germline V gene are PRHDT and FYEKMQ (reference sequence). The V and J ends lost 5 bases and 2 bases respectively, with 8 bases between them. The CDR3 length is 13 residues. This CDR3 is CASSGTLTDTQYF. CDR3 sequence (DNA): TGTGCCAGCAGCGGGACACTCACAGATACGCAGTATTTT.

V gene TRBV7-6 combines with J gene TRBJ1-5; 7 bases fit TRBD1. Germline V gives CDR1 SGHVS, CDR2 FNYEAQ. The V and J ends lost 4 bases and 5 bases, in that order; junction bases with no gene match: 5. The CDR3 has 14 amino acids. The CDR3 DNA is TGTGCCAGCAGCTCCTCGACAGGGTATCAGCCCCAGCATTTT. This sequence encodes CASSSSTGYQPQHF.

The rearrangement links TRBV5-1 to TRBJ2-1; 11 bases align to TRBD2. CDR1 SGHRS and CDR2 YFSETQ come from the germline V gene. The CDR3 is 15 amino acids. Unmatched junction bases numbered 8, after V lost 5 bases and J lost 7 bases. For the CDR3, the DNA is TGCGCCAGCAGGTTGACTAGCGGGAATAGTAATGAGCAGTTCTTC. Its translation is CASRLTSGNSNEQFF.